Following are 21 T cell receptor beta chains from one sample sequenced in a study of T cells in Graves' hyperthyroidism and ophthalmopathy. Template material for amplifying TCR beta CDR3 regions consisted of RNA transcripts. Initially, a first-round RT-PCR of the TCR CDR3 employed the HTBI primer set. MiXCR, applied by TCRdb to the multiplex PCR reads, yields one record per CDR3 protein. The sample carries around 280,000 distinct CDR3 sequences, roughly 14% recorded once. The specimen was blood. These receptors originate from a woman in her 30s with Graves' hyperthyroidism that later progressed to Graves' ophthalmopathy.

This clonotype occurred many times. The chain joins TRBV27 to TRBJ1-2, with 8 positions matching TRBD1. The CDR3 has 14 residues. V trimming: 6 bases; J trimming: 6 bases; junction bases outside the gene matches: 9. Germline CDR1 and CDR2: MNHEY and SMNVEV (reference sequence). The CDR3 nucleotides are TGTGCCAGCAGCAACTGGACAGGGATTCATGGCTACACCTTC. It translates to CASSNWTGIHGYTF.

The chain uses TRBV19 and TRBJ1-4; weak D call: TRBD1 (5 bases). CDR3 length: 16 residues. V was cut by 4 bases and J by 4 bases, with 16 bases left in between. Germline V gives CDR1 LNHDA, CDR2 SQIVND (reference sequence). For the CDR3, the DNA is TGTGCCAGTAGTACGCCTTGGAGACAGAATAATGAAAAACTGTTTTTT. Translated: CASSTPWRQNNEKLFF.

This clonotype was seen a handful of times. This sequence joins TRBV5-8 and TRBJ1-2; 11 positions agree with TRBD1. Germline CDR1 reads SGHTS; CDR2 reads YDEGEE. V lost 4 bases, J lost 3 bases, and 8 bases stayed unmatched. The length of the CDR3 is 16 residues. Here the CDR3 DNA reads TGTGCCAGCAGCCATCGGCGGACAGGGGGCGACTATGGCTACACCTTC. Its translation is CASSHRRTGGDYGYTF. Full variable domain (remainder filled in from reference TRBV5-8 and TRBJ1-2): EAGVTQSPTHLIKTRGQQATLRCSPISGHTSVYWYQQALGLGLQFLLWYDEGEERNRGNFPPRFSGRQFPNYSSELNVNALELEDSALYLCASSHRRTGGDYGYTFGSGTRLTVV.

This clonotype was counted between two and nine times. The V call is TRBV12-3 or TRBV12-4, the J call TRBJ2-3; D gene unclear. This CDR3 spans 13 amino acids. V lost 5 bases, J lost 2 bases, and 8 bases lay in between. The CDR3 sequence: CASSTGHTDTQYF. The CDR3 DNA reads TGTGCCAGCAGTACGGGCCACACAGATACGCAGTATTTT.

This clonotype has at least ten counts. The chain carries TRBV20-1 and TRBJ1-2, with D hard to call. Trimming took off 1 base at V and 5 bases at J, with 8 bases between the two ends. CDR3 length: 12 residues. Looked up from germline, CDR1 is DFQATT and CDR2 is SNEGSKA (reference sequence). The CDR3 loop reads CSARGQVYGYTF. Written as DNA, the CDR3 is TGCAGTGCTAGAGGCCAGGTTTATGGCTACACCTTC.

A remark on this clonotype: This clone may be a read error of a much larger clone one base away. This rearrangement joins TRBV30 to TRBJ2-2, with D unresolved. CDR1 is GTSNPN and CDR2 is SVGIG in the germline V gene (reference sequence). The ends were cut back, 8 bases at V and 3 bases at J, with 10 bases in the middle. The CDR3 runs to 12 residues. The CDR3 bases are TGTGCCCCCAGAAAGGACACCGGGGAGCTGTTTTTT. Amino acid sequence: CAPRKDTGELFF.

The rearrangement links TRBV3-1 to TRBJ2-5; 7 positions match TRBD2. With V trimmed by 1 base and J by 4 bases, 18 bases remained unmatched. Germline CDR1 and CDR2: LGHDT and YNNKEL (reference sequence). This CDR3 is built from 19 residues. The CDR3 nucleotides read TGTGCCAGCAGCCAAGGCCTCTCCCTAGAGGGAGGGGTCGCAGAGACCCAGTACTTC. This sequence encodes CASSQGLSLEGGVAETQYF.

This clonotype was detected many times. This rearrangement joins TRBV6-1 to TRBJ2-1; 12 nucleotides line up with TRBD1. Per germline, CDR1 MNHNS and CDR2 SASEGT. The junction had 7 bases not matched to a gene; V was cut back by 6 bases and J by 7 bases. This CDR3 spans 15 amino acids. CDR3 residues: CASRTRDRGRNEQFF. CDR3 in DNA: TGTGCCAGCAGGACCCGGGACAGGGGGCGAAATGAGCAGTTCTTC.

This clonotype was seen at least ten times. This sequence joins TRBV27 and TRBJ2-7; 11 bases align to TRBD2. Germline trimming cut 3 bases from V and 0 bases from J; bases unmatched to any gene: 22. CDR3 length equals 22 residues. CDR1 is MNHEY, CDR2 SMNVEV, per germline (reference sequence). Here the CDR3 DNA reads TGTGCCAGCAGTTTTAGGGTGGTGGGACGGGGACTAGCGGATAGGAGCTCCTACGAGCAGTACTTC. This translates into CASSFRVVGRGLADRSSYEQYF.

This clonotype was detected ten times or more. CDR3 bases: TGCAGTGCCCACGGGGTCATGAACACTGAAGCTTTCTTT. Its protein is CSAHGVMNTEAFF. This chain uses TRBV20-1 with TRBJ1-1; D uncertain. This CDR3 comprises 13 residues. Germline loops: CDR1 DFQATT, CDR2 SNEGSKA (reference sequence). The V gene lost 6 bases and the J gene lost 0 bases, with 11 bases spanning the gap.

This clonotype showed up many times. The V call is TRBV10-3, the J call TRBJ1-1; a possible D gene is TRBD1 (6 bases). This CDR3 contains 13 residues. V lost 6 bases to trimming and J lost 4 bases, with 12 bases between them. Germline CDR1 ENHRY, CDR2 SYGVKD. This chain's CDR3 is CAIRQQGGTEAFF. The CDR3 DNA sequence: TGTGCCATCAGGCAACAGGGAGGCACTGAAGCTTTCTTT.

In its sample, this clonotype was seen many times. The chain is built from TRBV29-1 and TRBJ1-3; D is undetermined. The ends were cut back, 4 bases at V and 1 base at J, with 8 bases in the middle. Looked up from germline, CDR1 is SQVTM and CDR2 is ANQGSEA. The CDR3 is made up of 13 amino acids. The CDR3 sequence: CSVGSKSGNTIYF. DNA for the CDR3: TGCAGCGTTGGGTCCAAATCTGGAAACACCATATATTTT.

This clonotype was recorded a few times. The chain carries TRBV7-9 and TRBJ2-1; 8 bases match TRBD2. The CDR3 extends over 23 amino acids. Germline V CDR1 and CDR2: SEHNR, FQNEAQ (reference sequence). With V trimmed by 2 bases and J by 8 bases, 32 bases remained unmatched. As DNA, the CDR3 is TGTGCCAGCAGCTTACCGAAGCTCCTAAGGGGTCCGAAGCGGGAGAGGACCTCCGATGAGCAGTTCTTC. Protein sequence: CASSLPKLLRGPKRERTSDEQFF.

This clonotype was counted ten times or more. The chain couples TRBV6-1 to TRBJ2-1; no clear D. V lost 6 bases to trimming and J lost 5 bases, with 14 bases between them. The V gene's germline CDR1 is MNHNS and CDR2 SASEGT. The CDR3 contains 14 residues. CDR3 DNA sequence: TGTGCCAGCAGGCAAGTTGATCCCGACAATGAGCAGTTCTTC. This sequence encodes CASRQVDPDNEQFF.

V usage is TRBV6-1 and J usage is TRBJ1-4; D is undetermined. There are 13 residues in the CDR3. Trimming pared 10 bases from V and 0 bases from J, leaving 9 bases between. Germline CDR1 and CDR2: MNHNS and SASEGT. The CDR3 sequence: CATQKTTNEKLFF. The CDR3 DNA sequence: TGTGCCACCCAGAAGACAACTAATGAAAAACTGTTTTTT.

The table lists this clonotype with a few counts. The V gene is TRBV4-2, the J gene TRBJ2-1, with TRBD1 identical over 9 bases. V was pared by 4 bases and J by 8 bases, with 9 bases of the junction left unmatched. This CDR3 comprises 15 residues. CDR1 is LGHNA, CDR2 YNFKEQ, per germline. The CDR3 protein is CASSRQGDSFDEQFF. The CDR3, as DNA: TGTGCCAGCAGCCGACAGGGGGATTCTTTCGATGAGCAGTTCTTC.

The sample holds many counts of this clonotype. This chain connects TRBV7-9 to TRBJ2-2; TRBD2 matches at 10 bases. V lost 5 bases, J lost 3 bases, and 6 bases stayed unmatched. Germline V CDR1 and CDR2: SEHNR, FQNEAQ (reference sequence). The CDR3 consists of 16 residues. The CDR3 sequence is CASSASLAGDTGELFF. The CDR3 region has the DNA TGTGCCAGCAGCGCGAGCCTAGCGGGGGACACCGGGGAGCTGTTTTTT.

There are many counts of this clonotype. This rearrangement joins TRBV5-1 to TRBJ2-7; 11 bases line up with TRBD2. This CDR3 spans 17 amino acids. The V gene's germline CDR1 is SGHRS and CDR2 YFSETQ. J gave up 0 bases and V 1 base, and 6 bases lay outside the gene matches. This chain's CDR3 is CASSLPSGRKSSYEQYF. The DNA for the CDR3 is TGCGCCAGCAGCTTGCCTAGCGGGAGGAAGAGCTCCTACGAGCAGTACTTC.

This clonotype was picked up many times. The CDR3 nucleotides are TGTGCCAGCAGTTACTATGGGAGAGGCAACAATGAGCAGTTCTTC. As protein: CASSYYGRGNNEQFF. The V gene is TRBV6-2 or TRBV6-3, the J gene TRBJ2-1; D perhaps matches TRBD2 (5 bases). Looked up from germline, CDR1 is MNHEY and CDR2 is SVGEGT. The length of the CDR3 is 15 residues. With 1 base removed from V and 5 bases from J, the gap between germline ends came to 12 bases.

With regard to this clonotype: A much bigger clone sits one base away, suggesting this may be a read error. The CDR3 bases are TGTGCCAGCAGTTACTCGACCCGGGACGGTCCCCCCTACAATGAGCAGTTCTTC. This encodes CASSYSTRDGPPYNEQFF. V and J are TRBV6-2 or TRBV6-3 and TRBJ2-1; D is perhaps TRBD1 or TRBD2 (5 bases each). Germline lookup yields CDR1 MNHEY and CDR2 SVGEGT. The V end lost 0 bases, the J end lost 2 bases, and 17 bases lay between the germline ends. The CDR3 is made up of 18 amino acids.

This clonotype was recorded many times. This CDR3 is CASSPRQVMNTEAFF. DNA for the CDR3: TGTGCCAGCAGTCCCAGACAGGTGATGAACACTGAAGCTTTCTTT. The chain has TRBV28 and TRBJ1-1; D is possibly TRBD1 (6 bases). Germline V lookup: CDR1 MDHEN, CDR2 SYDVKM. V lost 5 bases, J lost 0 bases, and 13 bases lay in between. CDR3 length: 15 residues.